The 18 T cell receptor beta chains below come from one sample, sequenced in a study of synovial regulatory T cells in juvenile arthritis. The table came from immunoSEQ multiplex PCR; TCRdb's copy has only in-frame clones and leaves some out. The sample totals about 10,000 clones. The sample consisted of Treg cells from blood. Subset described: remaining (HLA-DR-negative) circulating blood Treg cells. Receptor source: a donor aged 2 to 35 with juvenile idiopathic arthritis.

Considering frequency, this clone is medium-sized. The rearrangement joins TRBV18 to TRBJ2-1; the TCRdb D gene call, TRBD2, has no DNA to confirm it. This CDR3 has 15 amino acids. Nucleotide data are not available. Germline CDR1 is KGHSH and CDR2 is LQKENI. The CDR3 region is CASSSGLAGTNEQFF.

V usage is TRBV5-4 and J usage is TRBJ1-1; TCRdb calls TRBD1, which cannot be checked without DNA. This CDR3 is 14 amino acids long. Only the protein is available. Germline values: CDR1 SGHNT, CDR2 YYREEE (reference sequence). The CDR3 loop is CASSLGGQGGSAFF.

The chain has TRBV19 and TRBJ2-1; TCRdb proposes TRBD2, but this gene call is untestable without DNA. CDR3 length: 17 residues. No DNA is given. In germline, CDR1 is LNHDA, CDR2 SQIVND (reference sequence). Here the CDR3 reads CASSILLAGGYNNEQFF.

V gene TRBV20-1 combines with J gene TRBJ2-1; TCRdb's D gene call, TRBD1, goes unchecked for lack of DNA. The length of the CDR3 is 11 residues. The nucleotide record is missing. Per germline, CDR1 DFQATT and CDR2 SNEGSKA (reference sequence). The CDR3 is CSASPVYEQFF.

The chain combines TRBV10-3 with TRBJ1-3; as DNA is missing, the TRBD1 call by TCRdb cannot be tested. The CDR3 covers 14 residues. No coding sequence is recorded. Germline CDR1 ENHRY, CDR2 SYGVKD. The chain's CDR3 is CAISDRASGNTIYF.

The chain recombines TRBV27 with TRBJ1-1; TCRdb's assignment of TRBD1 cannot be checked, as there is no DNA. CDR3 length: 14 residues. No DNA is recorded. Germline assignment: CDR1 MNHEY and CDR2 SMNVEV (reference sequence). The CDR3 reads CASSLGTLNTEAFF.

The V call is TRBV12-5, the J call TRBJ2-7; TCRdb selects TRBD1, and the lack of DNA leaves this call unchecked. Germline-derived CDR1 and CDR2 are LGHNT and FRNRAP. The CDR3 length is 13 residues. No DNA appears here. The CDR3 sequence: CASGLVTVDEQYF. Combining the CDR3 with reference TRBV12-5 and TRBJ2-7 gives the whole variable domain DARVTQTPRHKVTEMGQEVTMRCQPILGHNTVFWYRQTMMQGLELLAYFRNRAPLDDSGMPKDRFSAEMPDATLATLKIQPSEPRDSAVYFCASGLVTVDEQYFGPGTRLTVT.

J is TRBJ2-7 and V is TRBV4-2. The CDR3 length is 15 residues. No DNA is given. Per germline, CDR1 LGHNA and CDR2 YNFKEQ. The chain's CDR3 is CASSQFTGTTGEQYF.

V and J are TRBV4-1 and TRBJ1-1. This CDR3 contains 14 residues. Only the protein is on record. Germline assignment: CDR1 MGHRA and CDR2 YSYEKL. The CDR3 sequence: CASSGRGWNTEAFF.

The chain combines TRBV10-3 with TRBJ2-1; TCRdb indicates TRBD2, and absent DNA this call remains unverified. Per germline, CDR1 ENHRY and CDR2 SYGVKD. The length of the CDR3 is 17 residues. Only the protein sequence is given. The CDR3 here is CAISPRPWAGGNNEQFF.

This chain connects TRBV27 to TRBJ2-1; TCRdb's D gene call, TRBD1, goes unchecked for lack of DNA. Germline CDR1 and CDR2: MNHEY and SMNVEV (reference sequence). The CDR3 length is 15 residues. The record lacks a DNA sequence. The CDR3 region is CASSPTGGEYNEQFF.

V and J are TRBV6-1 and TRBJ2-1; without DNA, the TCRdb call of TRBD2 cannot be checked. The germline CDR1 and CDR2 sequences are MNHNS and SASEGT. The CDR3 spans 15 residues. No DNA was logged. This CDR3 reads CASTVNSGSYNEQFF.

The chain carries TRBV18 and TRBJ2-7. CDR3 size: 14 residues. The DNA is not on file. Germline V gene data show CDR1 as KGHSH and CDR2 as LQKENI. CDR3 sequence reads: CASSPAGTPHEQYF. Variable domain in full (rest from reference TRBV18 and TRBJ2-7): NAGVMQNPRHLVRRRGQEARLRCSPMKGHSHVYWYRQLPEEGLKFMVYLQKENIIDESGMPKERFSAEFPKEGPSILRIQQVVRGDSAAYFCASSPAGTPHEQYFGPGTRLTVT.

The chain combines TRBV7-8 with TRBJ1-5; TCRdb's D call of TRBD1 is untestable without DNA. Germline CDR1 reads SGHVS; CDR2 reads FQNEAQ. The CDR3 runs to 14 residues. The nucleotide record is missing. This CDR3 is CASSPGQYNQPQHF.

J is TRBJ2-3 and V is TRBV19; the D gene TCRdb calls, TRBD1, cannot be checked with no DNA. CDR1 LNHDA and CDR2 SQIVND come from the germline V gene (reference sequence). This CDR3 region has 13 residues. Only the protein is available. This chain's CDR3 is CASSLTRGDTQYF.

This chain connects TRBV10-1 to TRBJ2-2; absent DNA, TCRdb's TRBD2 call cannot be checked. The CDR3 runs to 12 residues. No DNA has been recorded. The germline V gene has CDR1 WNHNN and CDR2 SYGVQD (reference sequence). CDR3 protein: CASSYNTGELFF.

The chain carries TRBV4-1 and TRBJ2-7. This CDR3 has 16 amino acids. No DNA is given. Germline V gene lookup returns CDR1 MGHRA and CDR2 YSYEKL. The CDR3 sequence is CASSQERGRSSYEQYF.

The rearrangement joins TRBV7-2 to TRBJ1-1; TCRdb gives TRBD1 as the D gene, but with no DNA this cannot be confirmed. Per germline, CDR1 SGHTA and CDR2 FQGNSA. The CDR3 loop spans 14 amino acids. There is no recorded DNA. The CDR3 sequence is CASRPQMMNTEAFF.